Presented here are 25 T cell receptor beta chains from one specimen sequenced in a study of T-cell reconstitution after alpha-beta-depleted transplantation in children (dated by TCRdb to the mid-2010s). The protocol used for the library was PCR. Sequencing was carried out with an Illumina HiSeq 2500. TCR library preparation used molecular barcoding, with unique molecular identifiers applied to normalize quantification of the TCRbeta repertoire. TCRdb ran its own pipeline on the public reads, namely fastp trimming at Q25 and MiXCR clone calling, and kept in-frame beta chains. Each record represents a unique CDR3 protein, reported with the most common genes and DNA among its rows. A total of about 610,000 distinct CDR3 sequences appear in this sample, roughly 10% of them only once. The ten largest clonotypes hold less than 5% of the sample. The sequences come from PBMCs from the stem cell graft donor, collected from the stem cell graft. These receptors were taken from a human donor who donated a stem cell graft to a child with acute myeloid leukemia.

This clonotype showed up just a few times. The chain employs TRBV6-2 or TRBV6-3 and TRBJ2-2, with 10 positions matching TRBD2. Per germline, CDR1 MNHEY and CDR2 SVGEGT. Trimming cost V 2 bases and J 5 bases; bases outside gene matches: 2. The CDR3 length is 15 residues. The CDR3 nucleotides read TGTGCCAGCAGTTACACTAGCGGGAAAACCGGGGAGCTGTTTTTT. It yields the protein CASSYTSGKTGELFF.

This clonotype was observed a handful of times. The rearrangement uses TRBV6-5 and TRBJ1-2; 8 positions match TRBD1. CDR3 length: 14 residues. With 4 bases clipped from V and 6 bases from J, the junction kept 7 bases outside the gene matches. Germline values: CDR1 MNHEY, CDR2 SVGAGI. The CDR3, as DNA: TGTGCCAGCAGTTCCCGACAGGGGAGGGATGGCTACACCTTC. As protein: CASSSRQGRDGYTF.

This clonotype showed up just a few times. This CDR3 reads CSARRTPVQETQYF. The CDR3 DNA is TGCAGTGCAAGGAGGACACCCGTCCAAGAGACCCAGTACTTC. V is TRBV20-1 and J is TRBJ2-5; D might be TRBD1 or TRBD2, each matching 5 bases. The CDR3 has 14 amino acids. V lost 6 bases and J lost 1, with 15 bases in between. Germline CDR1 and CDR2: DFQATT and SNEGSKA (reference sequence).

This chain connects TRBV20-1 to TRBJ2-1, with TRBD2 identical over 11 bases. In germline, CDR1 is DFQATT, CDR2 SNEGSKA (reference sequence). J was trimmed by 5 bases and V by 5 bases; bases with no gene match: 8. CDR3 length equals 15 residues. CDR3 coding DNA: TGCAGTGCTCCTCCCCCTAGCGGGAGGAACAATGAGCAGTTCTTC. Translated, it gives CSAPPPSGRNNEQFF.

This clonotype was observed at least ten times. The chain uses TRBV29-1 and TRBJ2-3; TRBD1 aligns across 12 bases. V lost 6 bases, J lost 1 base, and 8 bases stayed unmatched. The CDR3 totals 16 residues. Per the germline V gene, CDR1 is SQVTM and CDR2 is ANQGSEA. The chain's CDR3 is CSVTGTGGLGTDTQYF. CDR3 sequence (DNA): TGCAGCGTAACCGGGACAGGGGGCTTGGGCACAGATACGCAGTATTTT.

The genes are TRBV27 and TRBJ2-7; 11 nucleotides align to TRBD2. V lost 3 bases, J lost 0 bases, and 7 bases stayed unmatched. The CDR3 covers 17 residues. Per germline, CDR1 MNHEY and CDR2 SMNVEV (reference sequence). CDR3 region: CASSFRGTSGRSYEQYF. CDR3 DNA: TGTGCCAGCAGTTTCCGGGGGACTAGCGGACGCTCCTACGAGCAGTACTTC.

J is TRBJ2-7 and V is TRBV30, with D possibly being TRBD1 (6 bases). The CDR3 length is 14 residues. In germline, CDR1 is GTSNPN, CDR2 SVGIG (reference sequence). Trimming stripped 6 bases from V and 9 bases from J, with 24 bases between. CDR3 in amino acids: CACTRQAGRSVQYF. The CDR3 DNA follows: TGTGCCTGCACCCGACAGGCAGGCAGGTCGGTGCAGTACTTC.

This clonotype was detected only a few times. The chain joins TRBV20-1 to TRBJ2-3; TRBD1 or TRBD2 may be the D gene (6 bases each). The CDR3 is made up of 13 amino acids. With 6 bases removed from V and 2 bases from J, the gap between germline ends came to 12 bases. Germline V gene data show CDR1 as DFQATT and CDR2 as SNEGSKA (reference sequence). This CDR3 reads CSAAGHLTDTQYF. In DNA, the CDR3 is TGCAGTGCCGCGGGACACCTCACAGATACGCAGTATTTT.

This clonotype has only a few counts. The CDR3 nucleotides read TGTGCCAGCAGACGCGACAACTACGAGCAGTACTTC. It yields the protein CASRRDNYEQYF. The chain carries TRBV6-5 and TRBJ2-7; D is undetermined. The CDR3 has 12 amino acids. Germline CDR1 reads MNHEY; CDR2 reads SVGAGI. Trimming left V 6 bases short and J 3 bases short, with 9 bases between.

This sequence joins TRBV5-5 and TRBJ1-2, with a weak D call TRBD1 (5 bases). From germline, CDR1 is SGHKS and CDR2 YYEKEE (reference sequence). The CDR3 is 17 amino acids. V was clipped by 1 base and J by 3 bases, with 19 bases between them. CDR3 amino acids: CASSLFGAARGDYGYTF. The CDR3 DNA reads as TGTGCCAGCAGCTTGTTTGGCGCAGCTCGGGGGGACTATGGCTACACCTTC.

This clonotype was observed many times. This chain links TRBV12-3 or TRBV12-4 with TRBJ2-5; D is possibly TRBD1 or TRBD2 (5 bases each). This CDR3 comprises 12 residues. Trimming left V 5 bases short and J 11 bases short, with 15 bases between. For the CDR3, the DNA is TGTGCCAGCAGTCCCTCTAGGGACCTGCAGTACTTC. It encodes CASSPSRDLQYF.

This clonotype has a count of ten or more. V usage is TRBV7-2 and J usage is TRBJ2-1; no reliable D call. V was clipped by 0 bases and J by 0 bases, with 9 bases between them. Per the germline V gene, CDR1 is SGHTA and CDR2 is FQGNSA. The CDR3 length is 16 residues. CDR3 in DNA: TGTGCCAGCAGCTTAGCTTCCGGTAGCTCCTACAATGAGCAGTTCTTC. The encoded protein is CASSLASGSSYNEQFF.

This clonotype showed up just a few times. This chain joins TRBV5-1 and TRBJ2-7; perhaps D is TRBD1 or TRBD2 (5 bases each). Trimming left V 4 bases short and J 7 bases short, with 12 bases between. From germline, CDR1 is SGHRS and CDR2 YFSETQ. The CDR3 consists of 12 residues. The CDR3 coding sequence is TGCGCCAGCAGCGGGACGTTAGGAGAGCAGTACTTC. Its protein product is CASSGTLGEQYF.

This clonotype was observed a handful of times. V is TRBV2 and J is TRBJ2-7; 7 nucleotides align to TRBD1. The length of the CDR3 is 13 residues. J gave up 3 bases and V 7 bases, and 6 bases lay outside the gene matches. Germline V CDR1 and CDR2: SNHLY, FYNNEI. The CDR3 coding sequence is TGTGCCAGCAATCGGGGACAGAACTACGAGCAGTACTTC. This sequence encodes CASNRGQNYEQYF.

This clonotype was seen a few times. The V and J genes are TRBV4-3 and TRBJ1-6; TRBD1 matches 11 bases. The V segment lost 4 bases and the J segment 9 bases; nucleotides outside the gene matches: 2. CDR1 and CDR2 from the germline V gene are LGHNA and YSLEER. The CDR3 has 14 amino acids. Here the CDR3 DNA reads TGCGCCAGCAGCCCGGACAGGGGGCGTTCACCCCTCCACTTT. Translated: CASSPDRGRSPLHF.

The sample holds a few counts of this clonotype. V is TRBV29-1 and J is TRBJ1-2, with TRBD1 matching 7 bases. V gave up 7 bases and J gave up 4 bases; unmatched junction bases: 9. Germline V gene data show CDR1 as SQVTM and CDR2 as ANQGSEA. The length of the CDR3 is 13 residues. In DNA, the CDR3 is TGCAGCGCTGGGACAGCGACGTTCTATGGCTACACCTTC. Translation gives CSAGTATFYGYTF.

This clonotype was recorded many times. The chain combines TRBV20-1 with TRBJ2-3; unclear D gene. V was clipped by 0 bases and J by 3 bases, with 10 bases between them. CDR3 length equals 14 residues. The germline CDR1 and CDR2 sequences are DFQATT and SNEGSKA (reference sequence). CDR3 bases: TGCAGTGCTAGAGATCTAGGGCAGACAGATACGCAGTATTTT. As protein: CSARDLGQTDTQYF.

This clonotype was counted at least ten times. The chain joins TRBV28 to TRBJ2-2; a weak D match, TRBD2 (7 bases). The CDR3 covers 16 residues. The ends were cut back, 2 bases at V and 11 bases at J, with 21 bases in the middle. CDR1 is MDHEN, CDR2 SYDVKM, per germline. CDR3 loop: CASSLRGGLRLGELFF. CDR3 in DNA: TGTGCCAGCAGTTTAAGGGGGGGACTGCGCCTAGGAGAGCTGTTTTTT.

This clonotype was counted at least ten times. The rearrangement links TRBV7-9 to TRBJ1-1; D might be TRBD1 (5 bases). The germline V gene encodes CDR1 SEHNR and CDR2 FQNEAQ (reference sequence). V lost 6 bases, J lost 2 bases, and 10 bases lay in between. The CDR3 loop spans 13 amino acids. CDR3 amino acids: CASSQGSNTEAFF. The CDR3 nucleotides are TGTGCCAGCAGTCAGGGCTCTAACACTGAAGCTTTCTTT.

This clonotype came up a few times. This chain joins TRBV3-1 and TRBJ2-1; 15 bases align to TRBD2. Trimming cost V 4 bases and J 9 bases; bases outside gene matches: 10. Germline V gene sequence: CDR1 LGHDT, CDR2 YNNKEL (reference sequence). CDR3 length: 17 residues. The CDR3 sequence: CASSPRGLAGGKREQFF. CDR3 bases: TGTGCCAGCAGCCCCAGGGGACTAGCGGGAGGAAAGCGTGAGCAGTTCTTC.

This clonotype was found a few times. The chain carries TRBV15 and TRBJ2-3; D unresolved. Germline values: CDR1 LNHNV, CDR2 YYDKDF (reference sequence). Between the trimmed V and J ends, which lost 1 base and 6 bases, there was a span of 2 bases. The CDR3 length is 11 residues. CDR3: CATSRADTQYF. DNA for the CDR3: TGTGCCACCAGCAGAGCGGATACGCAGTATTTT.

The rearrangement links TRBV18 to TRBJ1-2, with 7 positions matching TRBD1. Trimming took 4 bases from V and 5 from J; bases not matched to a gene: 7. Germline V CDR1 and CDR2: KGHSH, LQKENI. This CDR3 region has 14 residues. CDR3 loop: CASSLRQGAYGYTF. CDR3 in DNA: TGTGCCAGCTCACTAAGACAGGGCGCATATGGCTACACCTTC.

This clonotype was detected ten times or more. V usage is TRBV7-2 and J usage is TRBJ2-7, with TRBD2 matching 7 bases. Germline-derived CDR1 and CDR2 are SGHTA and FQGNSA. Trimming took 3 bases from V and 1 from J; bases not matched to a gene: 3. The CDR3 has 14 amino acids. CDR3 in amino acids: CASSFLGGSYEQYF. The CDR3 region has the DNA TGTGCCAGCAGCTTCCTCGGGGGGTCCTACGAGCAGTACTTC.

This chain joins TRBV20-1 and TRBJ1-5, with D hard to call. V was shortened by 4 bases and J by 3 bases, with 10 bases between the two germline ends. Germline values: CDR1 DFQATT, CDR2 SNEGSKA (reference sequence). The CDR3 length is 13 residues. CDR3 sequence reads: CSATWWDNQPQHF. The CDR3 DNA reads as TGCAGTGCTACCTGGTGGGACAATCAGCCCCAGCATTTT.

There are a few counts of this clonotype. The rearrangement links TRBV12-3 or TRBV12-4 to TRBJ2-5, with TRBD1 identical over 7 bases. CDR3 length: 13 amino acids. J was trimmed by 5 bases and V by 5 bases; bases with no gene match: 5. The CDR3 DNA reads TGTGCCAGCAGTGCGGACAGGTTTGAGACCCAGTACTTC. Encoded protein: CASSADRFETQYF.